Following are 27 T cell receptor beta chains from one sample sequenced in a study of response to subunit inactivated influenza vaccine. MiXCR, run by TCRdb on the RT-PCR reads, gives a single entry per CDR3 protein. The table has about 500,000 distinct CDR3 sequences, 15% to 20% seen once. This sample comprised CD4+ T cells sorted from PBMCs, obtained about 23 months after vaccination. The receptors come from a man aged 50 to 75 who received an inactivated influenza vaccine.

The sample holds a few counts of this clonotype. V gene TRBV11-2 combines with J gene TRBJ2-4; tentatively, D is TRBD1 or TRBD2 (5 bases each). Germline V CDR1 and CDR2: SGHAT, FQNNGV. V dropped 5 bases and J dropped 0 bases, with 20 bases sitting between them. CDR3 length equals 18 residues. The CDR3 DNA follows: TGTGCCAGCAGCCAATCCGGGACCGCGGAACTAGCCAAAAACATTCAGTACTTC. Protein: CASSQSGTAELAKNIQYF. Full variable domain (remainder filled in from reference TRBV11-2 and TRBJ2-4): EAGVAQSPRYKIIEKRQSVAFWCNPISGHATLYWYQQILGQGPKLLIQFQNNGVVDDSQLPKDRFSAERLKGVDSTLKIQPAKLEDSAVYLCASSQSGTAELAKNIQYFGAGTRLSVL.

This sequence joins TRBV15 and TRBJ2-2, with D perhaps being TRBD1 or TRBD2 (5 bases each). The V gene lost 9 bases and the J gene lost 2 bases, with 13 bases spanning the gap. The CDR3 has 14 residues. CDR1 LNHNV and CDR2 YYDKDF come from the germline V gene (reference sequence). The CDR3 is CATGEGKNTGELFF. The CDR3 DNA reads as TGTGCCACAGGAGAGGGGAAAAACACCGGGGAGCTGTTTTTT.

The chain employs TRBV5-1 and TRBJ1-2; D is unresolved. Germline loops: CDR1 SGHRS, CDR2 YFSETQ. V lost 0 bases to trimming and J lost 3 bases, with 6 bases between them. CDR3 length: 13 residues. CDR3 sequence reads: CASSLVQDYGYTF. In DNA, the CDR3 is TGCGCCAGCAGCTTGGTCCAAGACTATGGCTACACCTTC.

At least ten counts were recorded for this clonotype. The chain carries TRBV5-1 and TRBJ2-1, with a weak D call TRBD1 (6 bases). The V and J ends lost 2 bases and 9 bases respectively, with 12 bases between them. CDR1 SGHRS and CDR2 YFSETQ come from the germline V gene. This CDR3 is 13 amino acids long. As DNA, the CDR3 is TGCGCCAGCAGCTTCCAACAGGGTGGTGAGCAGTTCTTC. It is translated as CASSFQQGGEQFF.

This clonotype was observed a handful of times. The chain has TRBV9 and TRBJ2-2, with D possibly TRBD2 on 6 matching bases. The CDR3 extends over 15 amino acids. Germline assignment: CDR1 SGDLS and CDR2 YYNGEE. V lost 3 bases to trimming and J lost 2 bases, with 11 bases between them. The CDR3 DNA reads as TGTGCCAGCAGCGCCCGGACTACCAACACCGGGGAGCTGTTTTTT. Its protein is CASSARTTNTGELFF.

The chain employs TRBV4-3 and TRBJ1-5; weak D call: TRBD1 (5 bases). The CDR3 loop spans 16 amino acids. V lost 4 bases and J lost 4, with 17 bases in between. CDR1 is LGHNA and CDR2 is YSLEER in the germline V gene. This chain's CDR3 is CASSPEGRQGNQPQHF. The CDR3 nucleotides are TGCGCCAGCAGCCCCGAAGGCAGGCAGGGTAATCAGCCCCAGCATTTT.

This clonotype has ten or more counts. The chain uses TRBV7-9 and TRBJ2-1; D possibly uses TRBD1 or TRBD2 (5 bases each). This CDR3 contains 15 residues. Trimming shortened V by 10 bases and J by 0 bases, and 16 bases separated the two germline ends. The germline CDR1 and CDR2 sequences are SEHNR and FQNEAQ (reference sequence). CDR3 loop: CATHPGRASYNEQFF. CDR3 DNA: TGTGCCACTCATCCGGGGCGGGCCTCCTACAATGAGCAGTTCTTC. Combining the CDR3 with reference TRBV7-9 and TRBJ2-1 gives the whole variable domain DTGVSQNPRHKITKRGQNVTFRCDPISEHNRLYWYRQTLGQGPEFLTYFQNEAQLEKSRLLSDRFSAERPKGSFSTLEIQRTEQGDSAMYLCATHPGRASYNEQFFGPGTRLTVL.

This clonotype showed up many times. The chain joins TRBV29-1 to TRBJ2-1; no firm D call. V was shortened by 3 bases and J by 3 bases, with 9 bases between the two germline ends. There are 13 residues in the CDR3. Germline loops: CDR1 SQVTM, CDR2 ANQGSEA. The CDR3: CSVDFGNYNEQFF. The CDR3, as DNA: TGCAGCGTTGATTTTGGGAACTACAATGAGCAGTTCTTC.

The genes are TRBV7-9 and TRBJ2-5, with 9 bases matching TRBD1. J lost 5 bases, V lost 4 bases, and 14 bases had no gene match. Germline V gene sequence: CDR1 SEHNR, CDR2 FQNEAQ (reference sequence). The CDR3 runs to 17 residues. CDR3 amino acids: CASSSLLGQGKGETQYF. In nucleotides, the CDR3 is TGTGCCAGCAGCTCTCTCCTGGGACAGGGCAAAGGGGAGACCCAGTACTTC.

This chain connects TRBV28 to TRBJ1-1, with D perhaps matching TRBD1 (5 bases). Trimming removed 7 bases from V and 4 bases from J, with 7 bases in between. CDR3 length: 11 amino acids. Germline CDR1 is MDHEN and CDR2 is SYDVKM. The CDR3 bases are TGTGCCAGCACCGGGGGCACTGAAGCTTTCTTT. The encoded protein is CASTGGTEAFF.

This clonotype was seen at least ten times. CDR3 in DNA: TGTGCCAGCAGCCAAGAGGGACAGGGCCACAATGAGCAGTTCTTC. It yields the protein CASSQEGQGHNEQFF. The V gene is TRBV4-2, the J gene TRBJ2-1; 9 bases are shared with TRBD1. The germline CDR1 and CDR2 sequences are LGHNA and YNFKEQ. V shed 0 bases, J shed 5 bases, and the junction held 2 bases outside the gene matches. The CDR3 is 15 residues long.

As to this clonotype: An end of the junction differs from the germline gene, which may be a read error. CDR3 sequence: CAGSQVGGGSQETQYF. For the CDR3, the DNA is TGTGCCGGCAGCCAAGTTGGCGGGGGGAGCCAAGAGACCCAGTACTTC. The chain uses TRBV4-2 and TRBJ2-5; 8 bases map to TRBD2. CDR3 length: 16 amino acids. Germline CDR1 is LGHNA and CDR2 is YNFKEQ.

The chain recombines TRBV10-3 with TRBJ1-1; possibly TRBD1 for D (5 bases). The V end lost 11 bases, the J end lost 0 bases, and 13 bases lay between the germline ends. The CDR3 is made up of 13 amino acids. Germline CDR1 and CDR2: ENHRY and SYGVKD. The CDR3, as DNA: TGTGCCCTCCGGGGGACTGTGAACACTGAAGCTTTCTTT. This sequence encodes CALRGTVNTEAFF.

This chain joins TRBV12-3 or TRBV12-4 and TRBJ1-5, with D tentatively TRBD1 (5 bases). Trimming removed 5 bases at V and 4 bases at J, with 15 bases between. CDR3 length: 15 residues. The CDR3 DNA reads TGTGCCAGCAGTCCACAGGACCTAAGGAATCAGCCCCAGCATTTT. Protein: CASSPQDLRNQPQHF.

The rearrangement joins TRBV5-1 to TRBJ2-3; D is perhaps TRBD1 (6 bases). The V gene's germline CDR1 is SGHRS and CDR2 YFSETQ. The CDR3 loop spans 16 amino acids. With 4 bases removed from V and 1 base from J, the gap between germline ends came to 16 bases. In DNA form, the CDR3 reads TGCGCCAGCAGCCTGGACGCAGGGGTTGGCACAGATACGCAGTATTTT. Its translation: CASSLDAGVGTDTQYF. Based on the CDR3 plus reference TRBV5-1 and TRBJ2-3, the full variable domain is KAGVTQTPRYLIKTRGQQVTLSCSPISGHRSVSWYQQTPGQGLQFLFEYFSETQRNKGNFPGRFSGRQFSNSRSEMNVSTLELGDSALYLCASSLDAGVGTDTQYFGPGTRLTVL.

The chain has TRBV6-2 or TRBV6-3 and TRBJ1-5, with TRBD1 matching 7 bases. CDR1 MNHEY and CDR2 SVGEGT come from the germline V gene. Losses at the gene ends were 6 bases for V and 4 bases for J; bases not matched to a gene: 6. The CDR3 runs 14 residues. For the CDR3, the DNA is TGTGCCAGCAGAGGGACAGTCCGTAATCAGCCCCAGCATTTT. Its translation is CASRGTVRNQPQHF.

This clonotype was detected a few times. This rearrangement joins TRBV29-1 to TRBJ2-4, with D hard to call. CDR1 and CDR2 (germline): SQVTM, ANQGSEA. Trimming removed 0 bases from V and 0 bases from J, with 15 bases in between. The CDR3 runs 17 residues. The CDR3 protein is CSVEDKTAHLAKNIQYF. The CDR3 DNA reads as TGCAGCGTTGAAGATAAAACAGCGCATCTAGCCAAAAACATTCAGTACTTC. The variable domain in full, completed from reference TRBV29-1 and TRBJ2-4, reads SAVISQKPSRDICQRGTSLTIQCQVDSQVTMMFWYRQQPGQSLTLIATANQGSEATYESGFVIDKFPISRPNLTFSTLTVSNMSPEDSSIYLCSVEDKTAHLAKNIQYFGAGTRLSVL.

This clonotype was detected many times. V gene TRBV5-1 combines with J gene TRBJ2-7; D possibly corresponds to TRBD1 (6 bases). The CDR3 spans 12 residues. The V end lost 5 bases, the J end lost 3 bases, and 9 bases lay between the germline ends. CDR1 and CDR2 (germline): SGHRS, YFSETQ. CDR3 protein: CASSRDIYEQYF. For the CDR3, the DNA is TGCGCCAGCAGTCGGGACATCTACGAGCAGTACTTC.

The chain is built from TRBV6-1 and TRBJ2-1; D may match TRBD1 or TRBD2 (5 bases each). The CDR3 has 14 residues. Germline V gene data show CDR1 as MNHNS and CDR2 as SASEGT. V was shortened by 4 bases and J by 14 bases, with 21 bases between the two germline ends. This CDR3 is CASSVGTAAVLEFF. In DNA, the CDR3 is TGTGCCAGCAGTGTGGGGACGGCCGCCGTTCTGGAGTTCTTC.

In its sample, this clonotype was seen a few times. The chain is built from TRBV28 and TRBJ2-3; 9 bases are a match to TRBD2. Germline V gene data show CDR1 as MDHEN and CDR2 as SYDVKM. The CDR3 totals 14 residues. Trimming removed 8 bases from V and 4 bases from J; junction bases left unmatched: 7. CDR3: CASVAGVVADTQYF. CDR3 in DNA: TGTGCCAGCGTAGCGGGGGTTGTAGCAGATACGCAGTATTTT.

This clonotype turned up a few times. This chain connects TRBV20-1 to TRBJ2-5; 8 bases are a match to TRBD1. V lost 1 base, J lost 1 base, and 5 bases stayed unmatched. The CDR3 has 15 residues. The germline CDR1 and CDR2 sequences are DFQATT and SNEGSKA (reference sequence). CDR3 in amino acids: CSARAGQALQETQYF. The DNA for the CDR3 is TGCAGTGCTAGAGCGGGACAGGCGCTCCAAGAGACCCAGTACTTC.

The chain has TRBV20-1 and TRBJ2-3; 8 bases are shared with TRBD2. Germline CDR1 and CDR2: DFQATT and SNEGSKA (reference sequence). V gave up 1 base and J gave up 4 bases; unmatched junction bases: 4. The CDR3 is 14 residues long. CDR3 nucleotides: TGCAGTGCTAGAGGTAGCGGGAACCCAGATACGCAGTATTTT. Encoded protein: CSARGSGNPDTQYF.

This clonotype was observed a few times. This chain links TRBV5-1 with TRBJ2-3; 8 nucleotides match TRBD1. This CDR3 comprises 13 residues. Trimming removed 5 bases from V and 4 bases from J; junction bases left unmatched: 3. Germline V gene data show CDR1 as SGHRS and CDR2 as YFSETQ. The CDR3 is CASRTGVSDTQYF. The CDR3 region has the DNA TGCGCCAGCAGGACAGGGGTTTCAGATACGCAGTATTTT.

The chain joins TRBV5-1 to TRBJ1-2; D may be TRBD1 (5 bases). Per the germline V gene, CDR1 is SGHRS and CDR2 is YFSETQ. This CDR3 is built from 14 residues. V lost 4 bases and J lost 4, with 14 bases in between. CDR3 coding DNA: TGCGCCAGCAGCCCGGACGGCGGGGGCTATGGCTACACCTTC. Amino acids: CASSPDGGGYGYTF.

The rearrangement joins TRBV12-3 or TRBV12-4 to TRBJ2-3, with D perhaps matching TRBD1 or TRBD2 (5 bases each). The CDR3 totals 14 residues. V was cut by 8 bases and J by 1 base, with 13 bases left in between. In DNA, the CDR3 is TGTGCCAGCGGATTGAGGGGCCGCACAGATACGCAGTATTTT. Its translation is CASGLRGRTDTQYF.

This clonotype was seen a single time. This CDR3 reads CAVRGPWSSYNSPLHF. CDR3 in DNA: TGTGCGGTCCGAGGTCCCTGGAGCTCCTATAATTCACCCCTCCACTTT. This chain uses TRBV6-6 with TRBJ1-6; no clear D gene. Germline CDR1 and CDR2: MNHNY and SVGAGI (reference sequence). The length of the CDR3 is 16 residues.

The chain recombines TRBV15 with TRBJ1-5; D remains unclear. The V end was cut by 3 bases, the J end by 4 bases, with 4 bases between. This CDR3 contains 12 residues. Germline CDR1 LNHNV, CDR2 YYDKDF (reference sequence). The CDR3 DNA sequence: TGTGCCACCAGCAGGTTGAATCAGCCCCAGCATTTT. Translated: CATSRLNQPQHF.